The source of this TCR beta chain is a study of T cell repertoires in cytomegalovirus infection. This clonotype was seen many times. TCRdb re-analysed the reads in MiXCR, keeping a single row per CDR3 protein. The sample holds roughly 760,000 distinct CDR3 sequences; 35% to 45% are singletons and the top ten take around 2.8%. The TCR comes from a human donor in good health (CMV status not recorded). Some clones in this sample may be carry-over from other donors' samples. Material: PBMCs.

CDR3 loop: CASSSQVGLPFF. CDR3 bases: TGTGCCAGCAGCTCCCAAGTCGGGCTGCCTTTCTTT. The chain carries TRBV7-8 and TRBJ1-1; unclear D gene. Per the germline V gene, CDR1 is SGHVS and CDR2 is FQNEAQ. This CDR3 is built from 12 residues. V lost 4 bases to trimming and J lost 12 bases, with 15 bases between them.